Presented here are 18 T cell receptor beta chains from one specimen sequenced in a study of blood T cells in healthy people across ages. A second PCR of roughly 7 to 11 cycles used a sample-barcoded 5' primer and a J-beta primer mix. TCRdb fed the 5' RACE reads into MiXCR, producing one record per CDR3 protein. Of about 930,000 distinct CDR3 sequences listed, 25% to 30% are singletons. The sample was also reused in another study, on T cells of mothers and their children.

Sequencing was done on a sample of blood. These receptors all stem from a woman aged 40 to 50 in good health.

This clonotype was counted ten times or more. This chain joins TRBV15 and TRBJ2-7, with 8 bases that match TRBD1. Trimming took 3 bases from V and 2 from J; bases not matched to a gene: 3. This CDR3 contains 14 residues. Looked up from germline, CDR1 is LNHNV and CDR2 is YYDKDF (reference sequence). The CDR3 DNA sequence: TGTGCCACCAGCAGGGGACAGGTTGCCTACGAGCAGTACTTC. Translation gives CATSRGQVAYEQYF.

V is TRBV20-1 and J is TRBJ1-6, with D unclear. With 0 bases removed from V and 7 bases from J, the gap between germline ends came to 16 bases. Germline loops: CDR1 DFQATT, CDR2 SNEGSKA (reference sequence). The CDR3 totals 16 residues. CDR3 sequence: CSARDRYLVQNSPLHF. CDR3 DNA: TGCAGTGCTAGAGATCGGTACTTGGTTCAAAATTCACCCCTCCACTTT.

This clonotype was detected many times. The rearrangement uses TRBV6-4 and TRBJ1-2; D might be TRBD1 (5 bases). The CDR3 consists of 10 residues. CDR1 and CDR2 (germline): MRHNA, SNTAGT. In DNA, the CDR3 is TGTGGGGGACCTCCGGCCGGCTACACCTTC. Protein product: CGGPPAGYTF.

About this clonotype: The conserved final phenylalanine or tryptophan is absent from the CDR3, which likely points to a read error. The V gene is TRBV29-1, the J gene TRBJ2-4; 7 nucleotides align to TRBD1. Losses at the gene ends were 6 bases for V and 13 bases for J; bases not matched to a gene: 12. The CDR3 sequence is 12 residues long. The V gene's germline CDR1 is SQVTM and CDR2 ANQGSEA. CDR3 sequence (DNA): TGCAGCGTCACACAGGGGCCGAATGAGCAGTACTTA. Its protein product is CSVTQGPNEQYL.

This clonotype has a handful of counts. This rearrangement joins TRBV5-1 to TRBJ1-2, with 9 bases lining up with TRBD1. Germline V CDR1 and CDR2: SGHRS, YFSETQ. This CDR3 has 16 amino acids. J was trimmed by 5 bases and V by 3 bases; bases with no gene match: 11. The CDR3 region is CASSYSGTGRSYGYTF. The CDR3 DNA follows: TGCGCCAGCAGCTACTCCGGGACAGGGAGGAGTTATGGCTACACCTTC. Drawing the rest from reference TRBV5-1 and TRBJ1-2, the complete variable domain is KAGVTQTPRYLIKTRGQQVTLSCSPISGHRSVSWYQQTPGQGLQFLFEYFSETQRNKGNFPGRFSGRQFSNSRSEMNVSTLELGDSALYLCASSYSGTGRSYGYTFGSGTRLTVV.

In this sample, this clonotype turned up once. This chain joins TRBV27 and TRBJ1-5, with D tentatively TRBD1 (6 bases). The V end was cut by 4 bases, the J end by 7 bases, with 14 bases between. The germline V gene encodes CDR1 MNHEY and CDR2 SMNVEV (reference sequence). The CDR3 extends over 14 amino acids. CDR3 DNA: TGTGCCAGCAGTTCCGGGGGCGCCGGGCAGCCCCAGCATTTT. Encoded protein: CASSSGGAGQPQHF.

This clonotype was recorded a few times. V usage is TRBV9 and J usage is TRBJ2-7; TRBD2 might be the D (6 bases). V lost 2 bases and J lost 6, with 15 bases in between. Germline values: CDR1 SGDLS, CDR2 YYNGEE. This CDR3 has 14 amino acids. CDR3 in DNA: TGTGCCAGCAGCGTCCGGGGGAGACTACTCGAGCAGTACTTC. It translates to CASSVRGRLLEQYF.

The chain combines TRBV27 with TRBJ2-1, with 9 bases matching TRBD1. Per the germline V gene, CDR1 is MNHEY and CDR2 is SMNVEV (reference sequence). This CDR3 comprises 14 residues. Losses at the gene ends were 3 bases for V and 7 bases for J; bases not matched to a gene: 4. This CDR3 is CASSFLGTGNEQFF. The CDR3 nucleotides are TGTGCCAGCAGTTTCCTCGGGACAGGGAATGAGCAGTTCTTC.

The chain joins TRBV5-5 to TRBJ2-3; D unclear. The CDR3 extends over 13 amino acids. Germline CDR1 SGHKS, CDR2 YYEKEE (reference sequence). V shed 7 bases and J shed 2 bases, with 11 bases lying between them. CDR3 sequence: CASEKATTDTQYF. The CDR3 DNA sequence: TGTGCCAGCGAAAAGGCGACCACAGATACGCAGTATTTT.

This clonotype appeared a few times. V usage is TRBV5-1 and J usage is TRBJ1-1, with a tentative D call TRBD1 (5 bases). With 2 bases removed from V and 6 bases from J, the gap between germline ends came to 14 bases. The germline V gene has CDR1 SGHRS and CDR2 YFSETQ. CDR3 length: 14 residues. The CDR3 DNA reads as TGCGCCAGCAGCTTCGGCAGGGTTAACGCTGAAGCTTTCTTT. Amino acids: CASSFGRVNAEAFF.

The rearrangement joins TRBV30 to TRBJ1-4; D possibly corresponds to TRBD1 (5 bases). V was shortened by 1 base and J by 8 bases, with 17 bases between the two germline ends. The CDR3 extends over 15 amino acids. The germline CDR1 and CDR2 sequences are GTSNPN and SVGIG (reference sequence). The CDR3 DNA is TGTGCCTGGAGTGCCTCGGGGGTGGCGGGAGAAAAACTGTTTTTT. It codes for CAWSASGVAGEKLFF.

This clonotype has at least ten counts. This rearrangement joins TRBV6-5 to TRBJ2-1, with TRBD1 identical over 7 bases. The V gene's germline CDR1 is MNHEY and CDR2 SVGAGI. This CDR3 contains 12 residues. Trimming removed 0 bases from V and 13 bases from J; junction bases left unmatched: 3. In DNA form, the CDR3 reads TGTGCCAGCAGTTACTCAACAGGGGAACAGTTCTTC. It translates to CASSYSTGEQFF.

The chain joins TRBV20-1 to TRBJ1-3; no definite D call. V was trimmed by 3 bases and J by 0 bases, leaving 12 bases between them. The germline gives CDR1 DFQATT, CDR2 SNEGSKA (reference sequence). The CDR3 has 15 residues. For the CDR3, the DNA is TGCAGTGCTAGGGGTTTCCTAGACTCTGGAAACACCATATATTTT. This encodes CSARGFLDSGNTIYF.

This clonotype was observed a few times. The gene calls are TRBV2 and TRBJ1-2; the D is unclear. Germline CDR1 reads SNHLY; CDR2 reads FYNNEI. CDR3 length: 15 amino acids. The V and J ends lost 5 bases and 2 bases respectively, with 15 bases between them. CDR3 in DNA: TGTGCCAGCAGTACGGGCCTCCTATCCAACTATGGCTACACCTTC. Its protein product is CASSTGLLSNYGYTF.

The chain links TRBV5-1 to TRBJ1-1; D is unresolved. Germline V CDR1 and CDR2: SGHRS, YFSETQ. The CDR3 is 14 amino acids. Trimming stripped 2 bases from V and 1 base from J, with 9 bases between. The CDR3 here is CASSLPKQNTEAFF. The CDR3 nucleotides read TGCGCCAGCAGCTTACCGAAACAGAACACTGAAGCTTTCTTT. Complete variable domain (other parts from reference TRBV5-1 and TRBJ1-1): KAGVTQTPRYLIKTRGQQVTLSCSPISGHRSVSWYQQTPGQGLQFLFEYFSETQRNKGNFPGRFSGRQFSNSRSEMNVSTLELGDSALYLCASSLPKQNTEAFFGQGTRLTVV.

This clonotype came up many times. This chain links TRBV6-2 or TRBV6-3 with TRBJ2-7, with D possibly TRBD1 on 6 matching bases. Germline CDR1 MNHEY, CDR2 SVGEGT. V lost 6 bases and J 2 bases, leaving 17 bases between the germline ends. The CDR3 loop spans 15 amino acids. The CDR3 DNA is TGTGCCAGCAGCCTCAGTCCCAGGGGACCCTACGAGCAGTACTTC. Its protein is CASSLSPRGPYEQYF.

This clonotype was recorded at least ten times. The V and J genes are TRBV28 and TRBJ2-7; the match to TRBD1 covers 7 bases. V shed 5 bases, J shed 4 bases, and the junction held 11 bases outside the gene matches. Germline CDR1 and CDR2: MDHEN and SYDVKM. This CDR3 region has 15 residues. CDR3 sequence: CASSIYSTGLYEQYF. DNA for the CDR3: TGTGCCAGCAGTATCTACTCGACAGGGTTGTACGAGCAGTACTTC. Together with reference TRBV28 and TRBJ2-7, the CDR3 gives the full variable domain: DVKVTQSSRYLVKRTGEKVFLECVQDMDHENMFWYRQDPGLGLRLIYFSYDVKMKEKGDIPEGYSVSREKKERFSLILESASTNQTSMYLCASSIYSTGLYEQYFGPGTRLTVT.

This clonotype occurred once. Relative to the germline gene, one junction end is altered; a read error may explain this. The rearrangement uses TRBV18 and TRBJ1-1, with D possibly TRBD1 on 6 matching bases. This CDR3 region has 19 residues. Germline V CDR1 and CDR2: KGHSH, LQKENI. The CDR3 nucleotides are TGTGTCAGCTCACCATTATCCCACGTCGGAACGGGGGCGAGGACTGAAGCTTTCTTT. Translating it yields CVSSPLSHVGTGARTEAFF.